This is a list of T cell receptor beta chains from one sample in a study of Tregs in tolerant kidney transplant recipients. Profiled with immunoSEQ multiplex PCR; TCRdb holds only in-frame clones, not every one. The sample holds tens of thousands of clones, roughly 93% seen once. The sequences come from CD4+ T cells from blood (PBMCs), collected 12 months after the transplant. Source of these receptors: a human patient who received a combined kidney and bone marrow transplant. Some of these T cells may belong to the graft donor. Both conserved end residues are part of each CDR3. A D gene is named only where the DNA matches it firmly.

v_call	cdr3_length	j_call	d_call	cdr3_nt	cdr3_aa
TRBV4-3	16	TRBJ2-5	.	TGCACCAGCAGCCAATGGCCACAGGGTGGAACCGAGACCCAGTACTTC	CTSSQWPQGGTETQYF
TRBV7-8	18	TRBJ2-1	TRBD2	TGTGCCAGCAGCTTAGGGGTTTGGCGGGAGCCCTCCTACAATGAGCAGTTCTTC	CASSLGVWREPSYNEQFF
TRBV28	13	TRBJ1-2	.	TGTGCCAGCTCCGGGACACCCCCCAATGGCTACACCTTC	CASSGTPPNGYTF
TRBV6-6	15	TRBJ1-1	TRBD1	TGTGCCAGCAGAACCCAGGGGGCAGGGGACACTGAAGCTTTCTTT	CASRTQGAGDTEAFF
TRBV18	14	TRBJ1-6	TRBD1	TGTGCCAGCTCACCAGGGACAGCTAATTCACCCCTCCACTTT	CASSPGTANSPLHF
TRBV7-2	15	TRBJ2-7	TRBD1	TGTGCCAGCAGCTATAGACAGGGGGCCCCTTACGAGCAGTACTTC	CASSYRQGAPYEQYF
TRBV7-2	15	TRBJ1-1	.	TGTGCCAGCAGCCAGGTCGCAGGGATGAACACTGAAGCTTTCTTT	CASSQVAGMNTEAFF
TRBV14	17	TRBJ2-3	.	TGTGCCAGCAGCCACCATCACGGGACAACTAGCACAGATACGCAGTATTTT	CASSHHHGTTSTDTQYF
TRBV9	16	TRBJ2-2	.	TGTGCCAGCAGCCCGGGTGCGGGCCCGAACACCGGGGAGCTGTTTTTT	CASSPGAGPNTGELFF
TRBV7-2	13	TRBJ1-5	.	TGTGCCAGCAGCTCACACACGAATCAGCCCCAGCATTTT	CASSSHTNQPQHF
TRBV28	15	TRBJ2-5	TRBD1	TGTGCCAGCAGCAAAGGGGGCAGGGGACAAGAGACCCAGTACTTC	CASSKGGRGQETQYF
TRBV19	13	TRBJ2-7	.	TGTGCCAAAAAATCCGACAAATCCTACGAGCAGTACTTC	CAKKSDKSYEQYF
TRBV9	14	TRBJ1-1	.	TGTGCCAGCAGCGTATCCCGGGAGAACACTGAAGCTTTCTTT	CASSVSRENTEAFF
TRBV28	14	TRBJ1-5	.	TGTGCCAGCAGGTTGGGGCCCGGGTATCAGCCCCAGCATTTT	CASRLGPGYQPQHF
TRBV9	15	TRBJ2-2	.	TGTGCCAGCAGCGTGGGCAGGGCAAGGTCCGGGGAGCTGTTTTTT	CASSVGRARSGELFF
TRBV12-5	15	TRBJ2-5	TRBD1	TGTGCTAGTGGTTTGAGGGGACAGGTGGAAGAGACCCAGTACTTC	CASGLRGQVEETQYF
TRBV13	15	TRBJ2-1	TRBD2	TGTGCCAGCAGCTTAGGGGCGGGAGGGATCGATGAGCAGTTCTTC	CASSLGAGGIDEQFF
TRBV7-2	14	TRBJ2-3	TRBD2	TGTGCCAGCAGATACTCCGCGGGGGGGGATACGCAGTATTTT	CASRYSAGGDTQYF
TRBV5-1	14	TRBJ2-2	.	TGCGCCAGCAGCCTTCTACCGAACACCGGGGAGCTGTTTTTT	CASSLLPNTGELFF
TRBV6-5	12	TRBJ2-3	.	TGTGCCAGCACTAGCTTCACAGATACGCAGTATTTT	CASTSFTDTQYF
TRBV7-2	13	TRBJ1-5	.	TGTGCCAGCAGCTTGGCGGCGAATCAGCCCCAGCATTTT	CASSLAANQPQHF
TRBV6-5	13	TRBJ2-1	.	TGTGCCAGCAGGAAACCCGGAGTCAATGAGCAGTTCTTC	CASRKPGVNEQFF
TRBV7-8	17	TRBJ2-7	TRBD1	TGTGCCAGCAGCTACGGGAACAGGGGGCGTTTGGTCTACGAGCAGTACTTC	CASSYGNRGRLVYEQYF
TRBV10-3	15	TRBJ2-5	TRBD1	TGTGCCATCAAGGCCCCGACAGGGGACGGAGAGACCCAGTACTTC	CAIKAPTGDGETQYF
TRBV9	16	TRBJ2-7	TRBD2	TGTGCCAGCAGCGTAGGAAGACTAGCGGCCTCCTACGAGCAGTACTTC	CASSVGRLAASYEQYF